Detailed here is one T cell receptor (beta chain). Its antigen remains unidentified. The CDR3 does not close with the conserved phenylalanine or tryptophan, likely indicating a read error. These data are taken from a study of T cell repertoires in cytomegalovirus infection. Study in general: It can be stated that public TCR beta signatures indicated CMV infection as well as a matching HLA type.

General study findings and limits: HLA-C-restricted TCR beta clonotypes specific for CMV led the ex vivo response. Identification of carriers of CMV plus the relevant HLA was performed using cumulative public TCR beta family frequency.

TCRdb reprocessed the reads with MiXCR, giving one entry per CDR3 protein. The sample consists of 350,000 to 450,000 distinct CDR3 sequences, 15% to 20% of them appearing once. The ends were cut back, 6 bases at V and 1 base at J, with 15 bases in the middle. CDR3 size: 15 residues. Germline assignment: CDR1 MNHEY and CDR2 SVGAGI. The rearrangement joins TRBV6-5 to TRBJ1-1; D gene unclear. The sample consisted of PBMCs. This TCR derives from a human donor in good health (CMV status not recorded). Some clones in this sample may be carry-over from other donors' samples. CDR3 amino acids: CASRYKTVGNTEAFL. CDR3 coding DNA: TGTGCCAGCAGATATAAGACGGTTGGGAACACTGAAGCTTTCTTA.